Below, one T cell receptor beta chain is given with its context. This clone's antigen is unknown. No much larger clone exists at a distance of one base, and base qualities are not known. The sample's time point label, decoded: newly diagnosed GD, antithyroid drugs for less than 3 months. For both TCR sequencing and RNA sequencing, RNA was extracted from PBMCs using TRIzol. The diagnosis of Graves' disease followed American Thyroid Association guidelines. Patients were recruited from an endocrinology department in Xi'an, China. From each patient, approximately 10 milliliters of peripheral blood was collected into an EDTA anticoagulant tube. Ficoll Paque Plus density gradient separation was used to isolate PBMCs, and no further T cell sorting was done. An Agilent 2100 Bioanalyzer and agarose gel were used to check RNA quality, and a NanoDrop 2000 was used to measure RNA concentration. These data originate in a study of regulatory T cells in long-lasting Graves disease (dated by TCRdb to the early 2020s). About the full investigation: Newly diagnosed Graves' disease patients had taken antithyroid drugs for less than 3 months. TCR sequencing covered 13 persistent and around 20 newly diagnosed Graves' disease patients, around 35 samples in total. The study was conducted in China and was registered as a clinical trial. Peripheral blood TCR sequencing and RNA sequencing compared persistent Graves' disease patients with newly diagnosed Graves' disease patients. What the work shows at the level of the full study, not this receptor alone: Sequencing and analysis were restricted to the TCR beta chain. Persistent disease showed preferential use of TRBV28, TRBJ1-2 and TRBJ2-5, whereas newly diagnosed disease favored TRBV20-1 and TRBJ2-1. Compared with newly diagnosed patients, persistent Graves' disease patients had lower TCR Shannon entropy and fewer highly expanded clones, which suggests clonal expansion. Patients with persistent disease shared more public clonotypes (fewer than 3,000) than newly diagnosed patients did (nearly 1,000). As a limitation, the authors acknowledged that the small sample size may reduce accuracy. Only peripheral blood was studied, because thyroid tissue, the primary lesion, was inaccessible.

From its cysteine to its phenylalanine, the CDR3 spans 13 amino acids. The read is trimmed to its CDR3 DNA, 39 bases read in frame from base 1. Looking up the germline V gene yields CDR1 SGHTA and CDR2 FQGNSA. V is cut by 4 bases and J by 5 bases, and the space between the germline ends is 10 bases. Library generation was performed with multiplex PCR. This sample was sequenced with an Illumina HiSeq 4000. To build TCR beta libraries, CDR3 regions were amplified by Arm-PCR using iRepertoire HTBI primers. Gel purification was performed on PCR products prior to sequencing. The authors' analysis ran thus. Gene usage analysis of CDR3 amino acid clonotypes relied on the roughly 60 TRBV and 13 to 15 TRBJ segments identified across samples. Filtered high-quality paired reads were merged into contigs using COPE and FqMerger. BLAST was used to align contigs to the IMGT TRBV, TRBD and TRBJ reference genes, and CDR3 was defined following IMGT. Highly expanded clones were defined as clonotypes with a frequency above 0.1%. Shannon entropy served as the measure of repertoire diversity, while the Gini coefficient captured V-J evenness. Public clonotypes were defined as clonotypes shared by more than one individual. TCRdb cleaned the public reads at Q25 with fastp, built clones with MiXCR and kept in-frame beta chains. Entries that share a CDR3 protein sequence are merged under the most common genes and DNA. TCRdb's processing, not the study's, gives the V and J calls here. Here the sample has 400,000 to 500,000 distinct CDR3 sequences; 14% occur a single time. The ten largest clones take up more than 15% of the sample.

This same sample was also part of a study on T cells in Graves' hyperthyroidism and ophthalmopathy. From the second report: A patient counted as having stable Graves' hyperthyroidism if no progression to ophthalmopathy occurred over 18 months of follow-up. Hyperthyroidism patients were newly diagnosed, with disease duration under 2 months, and aged 18 to 65 years. Exclusion was applied to patients with uncontrolled infections, other autoimmune diseases, pregnancy or lactation. Diagnoses were based on clinical symptoms, serum thyroxine and TRAb, thyroid ultrasound and orbital computed tomography. The TCR CDR3 was subjected to a first round of RT-PCR using the HTBI primer set and the Qiagen OneStep RT-PCR kit. Blood samples also contained most of the expanded thyroid clonotypes (frequency above 0.001), which suggests that blood repertoires may reflect thyroid immune responses. In cross-validation, a model built on a 13 V-J signature told ophthalmopathy apart from stable hyperthyroidism with approximately 90% sensitivity and roughly 81% specificity, and in testing the same model reached 80%/75%. In validation, the model predicted progression to ophthalmopathy with approximately 71% sensitivity and less than 80% specificity, a median of around 6.6 months before onset. To identify distinguishing TCR V-J signatures, a discovery cohort of 95 to 100 patients was used, comprising 43 with Graves' ophthalmopathy and some 60 with stable Graves' hyperthyroidism. An independent validation cohort of under 20 hyperthyroidism patients and roughly 16 patients who later progressed to ophthalmopathy tested prospective prediction of ophthalmopathy. The approximately 98 discovery patients were randomly divided into training and test sets at a 7:3 ratio. In addition, the study compared T-cell repertoires in thyroid tissue and in blood from over 5 Graves' hyperthyroidism patients. After blood sampling, hyperthyroidism patients were treated with methimazole at a starting dose of 30 mg daily, and ophthalmopathy patients were treated with high-dose intravenous methylprednisolone. A second multiplex PCR round built the libraries, followed by size selection and purification. Sequencing of the libraries was done on an Illumina HiSeq2000 using paired-end 100 bp reads. SOAPnuke was used to process the raw data, throwing out any read that contained adapters or uncalled bases, had a mean Phred below 15, or lacked an exact constant-primer or identifier match. High-quality paired reads were merged using COPE v1.2.5, and each unique nucleotide sequence was defined as a clonotype. Clonotypes were aligned to IMGT TRBV, TRBD and TRBJ reference segments using MiTCR v1.1. Analysis was restricted to V-J combinations with a frequency above 0.0001, which covered roughly 99% of repertoires. A TCS score was defined as the ratio of F50 (clonal expansion) to E x V (chaos), with BLOSUM62-based TCRdist applied between CDR3 peptides within each V-J. Welch's t-statistics and random forest reduced roughly 540 V-J features to 10 to 15, which were used in a naive Bayes classifier (R e1071). No statistical method was used to set the sample size in advance, and investigators knew the group allocation. The paper reports TCR Vbeta CDR3 sequencing of some 140 peripheral blood samples: some 44 ophthalmopathy, fewer than 85 hyperthyroidism and some 17 progressor patients.

The sequence was obtained from a woman in her forties or fifties with Graves disease. Donor details come from another sample of the same person, matched by shared clones. This sample comprised peripheral blood mononuclear cells (PBMCs), obtained at new diagnosis, from a patient treated with antithyroid drugs. This receptor chain uses TRBV7-2 and TRBJ2-3; the D region may be TRBD1 or TRBD2, each matching 5 bases equally. At the DNA level, the sequence is TGTGCCAGCAGCTCGGGGCAACTAGATACGCAGTATTTT. The translation is CASSSGQLDTQYF.